The entry below describes one TCR beta chain. Its antigen is undetermined. These data belong to a study of shared clonotypes between healthy human individuals. The study's findings and limits: Sampling covered nothing but blood. Tissue TCR repertoires likely differ from those found in blood.

The V and J ends lost 4 bases and 2 bases respectively, with 16 bases between them. The CDR3 is 15 residues long. Per the germline V gene, CDR1 is GTSNPN and CDR2 is SVGIG (reference sequence). Free of recent acute infections or vaccinations, the donors were healthy HIV-negative adults. Naive CD4+ cells were CD45RA-selected; the remaining cells were memory. For every subset, genomic DNA was evenly distributed across several immunoSEQ plates. Generated by immunoSEQ multiplex PCR, the TCRdb table keeps only in-frame clones and is missing some. The sample lists 2,100,000 or so clones, 90% to 97% seen once, with more than 0.1% in the top ten.

The chain recombines TRBV30 with TRBJ2-3; D is tentatively TRBD1 or TRBD2 (5 bases each). The clonotype was recovered from a man between 18 and 35 years old in good health. The sample consisted of naive CD4+ T cells sorted from blood. Subset here: CD45RA+ positively selected. CDR3 amino acids: CAWTPGTGNTDTQYF. The CDR3 DNA follows: TGTGCCTGGACCCCAGGGACGGGGAACACAGATACGCAGTATTTT. Full variable domain (missing parts from reference TRBV30 and TRBJ2-3): SQTIHQWPATLVQPVGSPLSLECTVEGTSNPNLYWYRQAAGRGLQLLFYSVGIGQISSEVPQNLSASRPQDRQFILSSKKLLLSDSGFYLCAWTPGTGNTDTQYFGPGTRLTVL.